This passage covers 2 T cell receptor beta chains from one sample sequenced in a study of vaccination effects on CD4 cells after COVID-19. No antigen is known for these receptors. Assay: immunoSEQ multiplex PCR; the TCRdb copy retains only in-frame clones and omits some. Of roughly 21,000 clones in the sample, 73% were seen once. Antigen-specific CD4+ T cell clonotypes were called by their expansion after viral peptide-pool culture in ViraFEST. Isolation of CD4+ T cells took place after less than 12 days of culture. Recipients of the vaccine had no prior SARS-CoV-2 infection and negative nucleocapsid antibodies. The sequencing here drew on CD4+ T cells from PBMCs cultured with HCoV-NL63 spike peptides, taken before COVID-19 vaccination. These receptors came from a human donor who received a COVID-19 vaccine.

The V and J genes are TRBV18 and TRBJ1-1; TRBD1 might be the D (5 bases). The CDR3 consists of 15 residues. Trimming took off 3 bases at V and 1 base at J, with 12 bases between the two ends. CDR1 and CDR2 (germline): KGHSH, LQKENI. The CDR3 loop reads CASSPQGPANTEAFF. CDR3 coding DNA: TGTGCCAGCTCACCCCAGGGACCCGCGAACACTGAAGCTTTCTTT.

The V call is TRBV6-5, the J call TRBJ1-2, with TRBD1 as a possible D gene (6 bases). The V and J ends lost 2 bases and 4 bases respectively, with 14 bases between them. CDR1 and CDR2 (germline): MNHEY, SVGAGI. The CDR3 covers 15 residues. The CDR3 bases are TGTGCCAGCAGTTACGATTACAGGGCTGGCTATGGCTACACCTTC. The encoded protein is CASSYDYRAGYGYTF.